These 6 T cell receptor beta chains came from one sample sequenced in a study of cytomegalovirus exposure and HLA in healthy donors. This PCR relied on a set of 60 Vbeta primers and 13 Jbeta primers. Libraries were prepared by immunoSEQ multiplex PCR; TCRdb keeps only in-frame clonotypes and omits some of them. This repertoire shows under 150,000 clones, about three quarters found once; its top ten account for about 3%. Input material: PBMCs. These receptors were collected from a man aged 30 to 39 in good health and CMV-seronegative.

This clone was observed a few times. This chain connects TRBV5-4 to TRBJ2-5, with 7 positions matching TRBD1. Germline V gene data show CDR1 as SGHNT and CDR2 as YYREEE (reference sequence). V was clipped by 4 bases and J by 3 bases; unmatched bases: 6. The CDR3 is made up of 14 amino acids. The CDR3 DNA reads as TGTGCCAGCAGCCTAGGGACAGTAAAAGAGACCCAGTACTTC. Encoded protein: CASSLGTVKETQYF.

J is TRBJ2-7 and V is TRBV15, with 11 bases matching TRBD2. The CDR3 is made up of 15 amino acids. Losses at the gene ends were 3 bases for V and 1 base for J; bases not matched to a gene: 2. Per germline, CDR1 LNHNV and CDR2 YYDKDF (reference sequence). This CDR3 reads CATSRGLAESYEQYF. Here the CDR3 DNA reads TGTGCCACCAGCAGGGGACTAGCGGAGTCCTACGAGCAGTACTTC.

The count of this clone is one. This chain uses TRBV28 with TRBJ1-4; D unresolved. V gave up 2 bases and J gave up 12 bases, with 10 bases separating them. This CDR3 contains 12 residues. Germline values: CDR1 MDHEN, CDR2 SYDVKM. CDR3 sequence (DNA): TGTGCCAGCAGTTTAAAACGGGAGGAACTGTTTTTT. As protein: CASSLKREELFF.

This clone was picked up one time. This chain joins TRBV9 and TRBJ2-2; a possible D gene is TRBD1 (7 bases). CDR1 is SGDLS, CDR2 YYNGEE, per germline. V lost 1 base and J 1 base, leaving 11 bases between the germline ends. The CDR3 covers 16 residues. CDR3 in DNA: TGTGCCAGCAGCGTATTGCAGGGGGGGAACACCGGGGAGCTGTTTTTT. Amino acids: CASSVLQGGNTGELFF. Filled out from reference TRBV9 and TRBJ2-2, the complete variable domain reads DSGVTQTPKHLITATGQRVTLRCSPRSGDLSVYWYQQSLDQGLQFLIQYYNGEERAKGNILERFSAQQFPDLHSELNLSSLELGDSALYFCASSVLQGGNTGELFFGEGSRLTVL.

The chain couples TRBV28 to TRBJ1-1; no clear D. V dropped 5 bases and J dropped 1 base, with 8 bases sitting between them. The CDR3 has 13 amino acids. Looked up from germline, CDR1 is MDHEN and CDR2 is SYDVKM. CDR3 nucleotide sequence: TGTGCCAGCAGTCCGACACCGAACACTGAAGCTTTCTTT. Residues: CASSPTPNTEAFF. Complete variable domain (other parts from reference TRBV28 and TRBJ1-1): DVKVTQSSRYLVKRTGEKVFLECVQDMDHENMFWYRQDPGLGLRLIYFSYDVKMKEKGDIPEGYSVSREKKERFSLILESASTNQTSMYLCASSPTPNTEAFFGQGTRLTVV.

The V gene is TRBV4-2, the J gene TRBJ2-5, with D possibly TRBD2 on 6 matching bases. The V gene lost 4 bases and the J gene lost 4 bases, with 16 bases spanning the gap. The CDR3 extends over 15 amino acids. Germline V CDR1 and CDR2: LGHNA, YNFKEQ. CDR3 in amino acids: CASSPLDLGGETQYF. CDR3 DNA: TGTGCCAGCAGCCCTCTGGATTTGGGAGGAGAGACCCAGTACTTC.